Listed below are T cell receptor beta chains from one sample, sequenced in a study of neurological immune-mediated disorders. TCRdb fed the 5' RACE reads into MiXCR, producing one record per CDR3 protein. The table records around 76,000 distinct CDR3 sequences, roughly 10% of them present only once. The sample taken for sequencing was PBMCs. These receptors came from a young man in good health. The CDR3 runs from the conserved cysteine through the conserved F or W. The order of the fields is CDR3 length, clone size, J gene, V gene, D gene, CDR3 DNA, CDR3 protein. D genes are given only for firm matches. Clone size is shown for a subset of rows, as once, few, many or a class of expanded clone.

length: 12
size: few
J: TRBJ2-1
V: TRBV28
D: .
DNA: TGTGCCAGCAGGGACGACTACAATGAGCAGTTCTTC
CDR3: CASRDDYNEQFF

length: 15
size: many
J: TRBJ1-1
V: TRBV10-3
D: TRBD1
DNA: TGTGCCATCAGTGACAGGGGGCAGACGGGGACTGAAGCTTTCTTT
CDR3: CAISDRGQTGTEAFF

length: 15
size: many
J: TRBJ2-2
V: TRBV5-6
D: TRBD1
DNA: TGTGCCAGCAGTTCCTGGGACAGGGCAACCGGGGAGCTGTTTTTT
CDR3: CASSSWDRATGELFF

length: 14
size: many
J: TRBJ2-1
V: TRBV24-1
D: TRBD2
DNA: TGTGCCACCAGTGGCGGCGGGAGGTACAATGAGCAGTTCTTC
CDR3: CATSGGGRYNEQFF

length: 12
size: many
J: TRBJ2-1
V: TRBV24-1
D: .
DNA: TGTGCCACCAGTGACCGTCCCCATGAGCAGTTCTTC
CDR3: CATSDRPHEQFF

length: 15
size: many
J: TRBJ2-7
V: TRBV29-1
D: .
DNA: TGCAGCGTTGATGCCCCGGATGGGAGGACCTACGAGCAGTACTTC
CDR3: CSVDAPDGRTYEQYF

length: 14
size: many
J: TRBJ2-5
V: TRBV5-1
D: TRBD1
DNA: TGCGCCAGCAGCTGGGGACAGGGGGGGGAGACCCAGTACTTC
CDR3: CASSWGQGGETQYF

length: 15
size: many
J: TRBJ2-1
V: TRBV20-1
D: TRBD1
DNA: TGCAGTGCTCTGACCGGGACAGGGGGTTTGGATGAGCAGTTCTTC
CDR3: CSALTGTGGLDEQFF

length: 17
size: few
J: TRBJ1-5
V: TRBV6-2/TRBV6-3
D: TRBD1
DNA: TGTGCCAGCAGCCCCGGGACAGGGCTAATAAACAATCAGCCCCAGCATTTT
CDR3: CASSPGTGLINNQPQHF

length: 16
size: many
J: TRBJ2-5
V: TRBV12-3/TRBV12-4
D: TRBD2
DNA: TGTGCCAGCAGTTTATCCCTAGCGGGAGGGCCGGAGACCCAGTACTTC
CDR3: CASSLSLAGGPETQYF

length: 13
size: many
J: TRBJ2-7
V: TRBV20-1
D: TRBD2
DNA: TGCAGTGCCCCGGGACTAGCGGGTTACGAGCAGTACTTC
CDR3: CSAPGLAGYEQYF

length: 18
size: few
J: TRBJ2-3
V: TRBV7-8
D: TRBD2
DNA: TGTGCCAGCAGCTTACCGGAAACTAGCGGGCCGAGCACAGATACGCAGTATTTT
CDR3: CASSLPETSGPSTDTQYF

length: 17
size: many
J: TRBJ2-7
V: TRBV12-3/TRBV12-4
D: .
DNA: TGTGCCAGCAGTTTAGGATTAACAGGGCAGGGTGGCTACGAGCAGTACTTC
CDR3: CASSLGLTGQGGYEQYF

length: 16
size: .
J: TRBJ2-2
V: TRBV18
D: .
DNA: TGTGCCAGCTCACCACTAGGGGCTCAGAACACCGGGGAGCTGTTTTTT
CDR3: CASSPLGAQNTGELFF

length: 14
size: many
J: TRBJ2-5
V: TRBV5-5
D: .
DNA: TGTGCCAGCAGCTTGGAAGGGTGGGGAGAGACCCAGTACTTC
CDR3: CASSLEGWGETQYF

length: 13
size: many
J: TRBJ2-5
V: TRBV21-1
D: .
DNA: TGTGCCAGCAGCAAAGTACAGGGGGAGACCCAGTACTTC
CDR3: CASSKVQGETQYF

length: 14
size: many
J: TRBJ2-7
V: TRBV27
D: TRBD2
DNA: TGTGCCAGCAGTTTGCGCGGGAGCCCCTACGAGCAGTACTTC
CDR3: CASSLRGSPYEQYF

length: 14
size: many
J: TRBJ1-5
V: TRBV20-1
D: .
DNA: TGCAGTGCTAGACAGGGCAGTAGCAATCAGCCCCAGCATTTT
CDR3: CSARQGSSNQPQHF

length: 13
size: many
J: TRBJ2-2
V: TRBV12-3/TRBV12-4
D: .
DNA: TGTGCCAGCAGTTTCGGTGTGTCCGGGGAGCTGTTTTTT
CDR3: CASSFGVSGELFF

length: 17
size: many
J: TRBJ2-3
V: TRBV7-6
D: TRBD2
DNA: TGTGCCAGCAGCTTAAACCCACTAGCGGGAGGGCTAGTTACGCAGTATTTT
CDR3: CASSLNPLAGGLVTQYF

length: 17
size: many
J: TRBJ2-7
V: TRBV29-1
D: .
DNA: TGCAGCGTTGAAGATACGGGGATCGGTAGCGCCCCCTACGAGCAGTACTTC
CDR3: CSVEDTGIGSAPYEQYF

length: 13
size: many
J: TRBJ1-4
V: TRBV24-1
D: .
DNA: TGTGCCACCAGTGGCTCAACTAATGAAAAACTGTTTTTT
CDR3: CATSGSTNEKLFF

length: 14
size: many
J: TRBJ1-1
V: TRBV29-1
D: .
DNA: TGCAGCGTTGGGGGGGGGGGCTTGAACACTGAAGCTTTCTTT
CDR3: CSVGGGGLNTEAFF

length: 16
size: many
J: TRBJ1-1
V: TRBV27
D: .
DNA: TGTGCCAGCAGTTTATCCCGTTTGGTGATGAACACTGAAGCTTTCTTT
CDR3: CASSLSRLVMNTEAFF

length: 14
size: many
J: TRBJ1-3
V: TRBV6-5
D: .
DNA: TGTGCCAGCAGTCCGACATTTTCTGGAAACACCATATATTTT
CDR3: CASSPTFSGNTIYF

length: 14
size: many
J: TRBJ1-1
V: TRBV6-5
D: .
DNA: TGTGCCAGCAGTTACTCGAGGGGGTACACTGAAGCTTTCTTT
CDR3: CASSYSRGYTEAFF

length: 15
size: .
J: TRBJ2-1
V: TRBV11-3
D: .
DNA: TGTGCCAGCAGCTCTCCCCGGGGGTCCTACAATGAGCAGTTCTTC
CDR3: CASSSPRGSYNEQFF

length: 15
size: many
J: TRBJ2-2
V: TRBV5-1
D: .
DNA: TGCGCCAGCAGCTTGGGCAGGGAGAACACCGGGGAGCTGTTTTTT
CDR3: CASSLGRENTGELFF

length: 14
size: many
J: TRBJ2-1
V: TRBV2
D: TRBD2
DNA: TGTGCCAGCAGTGTAGGGTGGGGGGGCAATGAGCAGTTCTTC
CDR3: CASSVGWGGNEQFF

length: 17
size: many
J: TRBJ2-6
V: TRBV12-3/TRBV12-4
D: TRBD1
DNA: TGTGCCAGCGGAACAGGGGTCTGGGACTCTGGGGCCAACGTCCTGACTTTC
CDR3: CASGTGVWDSGANVLTF

length: 16
size: .
J: TRBJ2-7
V: TRBV7-9
D: .
DNA: TGTGCCAGCAGTTCTCCAGACAGTCACGTCTCCTACGAGCAGTACTTC
CDR3: CASSSPDSHVSYEQYF

length: 16
size: many
J: TRBJ2-1
V: TRBV7-2
D: .
DNA: TGTGCCAGCAGCTTAGCGATGGAGGGCTCCTACAATGAGCAGTTCTTC
CDR3: CASSLAMEGSYNEQFF

length: 17
size: .
J: TRBJ2-2
V: TRBV7-9
D: .
DNA: TGTGCCAGCAGCCACTACCTACGGCACAAGGTGACCGGGGAGCTGTTTTTT
CDR3: CASSHYLRHKVTGELFF

length: 15
size: many
J: TRBJ2-2
V: TRBV20-1
D: .
DNA: TGCAGTGCTAGAGCCGGCAGGGCGACCCCCGGGGAGCTGTTTTTT
CDR3: CSARAGRATPGELFF

length: 15
size: many
J: TRBJ2-7
V: TRBV20-1
D: .
DNA: TGCAGTGCGGAAGAATCTGGGCTACCGACCTACGAGCAGTACTTC
CDR3: CSAEESGLPTYEQYF

length: 16
size: many
J: TRBJ1-1
V: TRBV28
D: TRBD1
DNA: TGTGCCAGCAGTTTATGGCCAGGGGGCCCCAACACTGAAGCTTTCTTT
CDR3: CASSLWPGGPNTEAFF

length: 17
size: many
J: TRBJ2-2
V: TRBV5-1
D: TRBD2
DNA: TGCGCCAGCAGCCACGGGACTAGCGGGAGCGGTACCGGGGAGCTGTTTTTT
CDR3: CASSHGTSGSGTGELFF

length: 15
size: many
J: TRBJ2-7
V: TRBV5-1
D: TRBD2
DNA: TGCGCCAGCAGCTTGGTTAGCGGGGGGAAGTACGAGCAGTACTTC
CDR3: CASSLVSGGKYEQYF

length: 15
size: many
J: TRBJ1-4
V: TRBV24-1
D: .
DNA: TGTGCCACCAGTGAGGGAACGGCGAAGAATGAAAAACTGTTTTTT
CDR3: CATSEGTAKNEKLFF

length: 15
size: many
J: TRBJ2-5
V: TRBV7-9
D: TRBD1
DNA: TGTGCCAGCAGCTCCCCGGACAGGGGATTCGAGACCCAGTACTTC
CDR3: CASSSPDRGFETQYF

length: 12
size: many
J: TRBJ2-7
V: TRBV20-1
D: .
DNA: TGCAGTGCTATGGAAAGCTCCTACGAGCAGTACTTC
CDR3: CSAMESSYEQYF

length: 17
size: .
J: TRBJ2-1
V: TRBV12-3/TRBV12-4
D: TRBD2
DNA: TGTGCCAGCAGTTTAGTGACTAGCGGCCACTCCTACAATGAGCAGTTCTTC
CDR3: CASSLVTSGHSYNEQFF

length: 15
size: few
J: TRBJ2-1
V: TRBV12-3/TRBV12-4
D: TRBD1
DNA: TGTGCCAGCGACAGGGGGTCCAGCTCCTACAATGAGCAGTTCTTC
CDR3: CASDRGSSSYNEQFF

length: 15
size: many
J: TRBJ2-1
V: TRBV6-5
D: TRBD2
DNA: TGTGCCAGCAGTCCGGGACTAGCGGGATCCAGTGAGCAGTTCTTC
CDR3: CASSPGLAGSSEQFF

length: 12
size: many
J: TRBJ2-5
V: TRBV29-1
D: .
DNA: TGCAGCGTCGAACCAGGGCGAGAGACCCAGTACTTC
CDR3: CSVEPGRETQYF

length: 14
size: few
J: TRBJ1-3
V: TRBV12-3/TRBV12-4
D: .
DNA: TGTGCCAGCAAATGGGGGGGAACAGGAAACACCATATATTTT
CDR3: CASKWGGTGNTIYF